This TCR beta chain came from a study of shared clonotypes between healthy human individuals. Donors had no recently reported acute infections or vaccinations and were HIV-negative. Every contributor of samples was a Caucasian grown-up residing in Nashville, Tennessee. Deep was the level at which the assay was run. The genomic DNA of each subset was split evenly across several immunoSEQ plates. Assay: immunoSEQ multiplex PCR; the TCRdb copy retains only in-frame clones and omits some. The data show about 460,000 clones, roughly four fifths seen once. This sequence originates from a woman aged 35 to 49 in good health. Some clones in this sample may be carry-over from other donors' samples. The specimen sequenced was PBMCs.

DNA of the CDR3: TGTGCCAGCAGTTACTCGACCGGGAACTATGGCTACACCTTC. Translating it yields CASSYSTGNYGYTF. The rearrangement joins TRBV6-5 to TRBJ1-2, with no clear D. Germline assignment: CDR1 MNHEY and CDR2 SVGAGI. The CDR3 runs 14 residues. Trimming shortened V by 0 bases and J by 2 bases, and 7 bases separated the two germline ends.